This T cell receptor (beta chain) appears in the sequencing data of a study of blood T cell repertoires in COVID-19. This clone was seen only a few times. V was shortened by 5 bases and J by 4 bases, with 15 bases between the two germline ends. Germline values: CDR1 MNHEY, CDR2 SMNVEV (reference sequence). The CDR3 has 15 amino acids. Generated by immunoSEQ multiplex PCR, the TCRdb table keeps only in-frame clones and is missing some. The sample shows tens of thousands of clones, around 86% of them seen only once. Sequencing was performed on peripheral blood. This TCR was recovered from a man aged 80 or over with acute or convalescent COVID-19. This rearrangement joins TRBV27 to TRBJ2-1; tentatively, D is TRBD2 (6 bases). The CDR3 loop is CASSQPGLPYNEQFF. In DNA, the CDR3 is TGTGCCAGCAGTCAACCGGGACTCCCTTACAATGAGCAGTTCTTC.